This passage covers 22 T cell receptor beta chains from one sample sequenced in a study of OX40 agonist ivuxolimab in advanced cancers. Profiling relied on immunoSEQ multiplex PCR, and the TCRdb table lists in-frame clones only, not all of them. Among around 24,000 clones listed, roughly 84% were seen once. This material consisted of CD4+ or CD8+ T cells sorted from blood, taken in a trial of the OX40 agonist ivuxolimab. The origin of the receptors is an adult with an advanced solid tumor such as melanoma, head and neck, liver or kidney cancer.

The rearrangement uses TRBV9 and TRBJ2-5, with TRBD2 as a possible D gene (6 bases). Germline CDR1 SGDLS, CDR2 YYNGEE. The CDR3 length is 15 residues. Trimming shortened V by 5 bases and J by 5 bases, and 19 bases separated the two germline ends. The CDR3 coding sequence is TGTGCCAGCAGTGCCGGGGCAACCGGAGGGGAGACCCAGTACTTC. Translation: CASSAGATGGETQYF.

V gene TRBV5-6 combines with J gene TRBJ2-7, with TRBD2 matching 11 bases. The CDR3 contains 16 residues. Germline V gene lookup returns CDR1 SGHDT and CDR2 YYEEEE. V lost 4 bases, J lost 7 bases, and 13 bases stayed unmatched. CDR3 protein: CASSLDRLAGWFEQYF. The DNA of the CDR3 is TGTGCCAGCAGCCTCGACCGACTAGCGGGGTGGTTTGAGCAGTACTTC.

The chain has TRBV7-8 and TRBJ2-7; D not resolved. Germline V gene sequence: CDR1 SGHVS, CDR2 FQNEAQ. Trimming cost V 8 bases and J 3 bases, with 20 bases left between them. The CDR3 spans 15 residues. The CDR3 protein is CASAIPTGRHYEQYF. CDR3 nucleotide sequence: TGTGCCAGCGCCATCCCAACGGGCAGGCACTACGAGCAGTACTTC.

The chain recombines TRBV25-1 with TRBJ1-4, with D possibly matching TRBD1 (5 bases). Germline V gene sequence: CDR1 MGHDK, CDR2 SYGVNS. V was cut by 3 bases and J by 8 bases, with 16 bases left in between. This CDR3 region has 15 residues. The DNA of the CDR3 is TGTGCCAGCAGTGACCCCGGGGCAGGAGGCGAAAAACTGTTTTTT. This translates into CASSDPGAGGEKLFF.

The chain links TRBV5-1 to TRBJ2-7, with 10 bases fitting TRBD1. Germline CDR1 is SGHRS and CDR2 is YFSETQ. CDR3 size: 15 residues. Germline trimming cut 4 bases from V and 2 bases from J; bases unmatched to any gene: 6. The CDR3 nucleotides are TGCGCCAGCAGCAACAGGACAGGGGGTCCCTACGAGCAGTACTTC. Protein sequence: CASSNRTGGPYEQYF.

The chain carries TRBV27 and TRBJ2-3, with D uncertain. Between the trimmed V and J ends, which lost 2 bases and 6 bases, there was a span of 3 bases. CDR3 length equals 11 residues. Germline loops: CDR1 MNHEY, CDR2 SMNVEV (reference sequence). The CDR3 here is CASSLKDTQYF. The CDR3 DNA reads TGTGCCAGCAGTTTAAAGGATACGCAGTATTTT.

CDR3: CASSPMSDTGELFF. For the CDR3, the DNA is TGTGCCAGCAGCCCGATGTCAGACACCGGGGAGCTGTTTTTT. The chain links TRBV6-1 to TRBJ2-2, with D unresolved. The CDR3 runs 14 residues. With 6 bases removed from V and 3 bases from J, the gap between germline ends came to 11 bases. Germline V gene data show CDR1 as MNHNS and CDR2 as SASEGT.

V and J are TRBV7-8 and TRBJ1-3; D gene uncertain. There are 15 residues in the CDR3. Trimming left V 5 bases short and J 0 bases short, with 11 bases between. Germline CDR1 and CDR2: SGHVS and FQNEAQ. CDR3 in amino acids: CASSKDGISGNTIYF. The CDR3 DNA is TGTGCCAGCAGCAAGGACGGGATCTCTGGAAACACCATATATTTT.

The chain couples TRBV11-2 to TRBJ2-7; D perhaps matches TRBD2 (5 bases). Trimming removed 2 bases at V and 7 bases at J, with 12 bases between. Germline CDR1 reads SGHAT; CDR2 reads FQNNGV. The CDR3 is 13 residues long. CDR3 amino acids: CASSLREGAEQYF. CDR3 DNA: TGTGCCAGCAGCTTAAGAGAGGGCGCAGAGCAGTACTTC.

J is TRBJ2-1 and V is TRBV5-6, with a weak D call TRBD1 (6 bases). V lost 0 bases, J lost 9 bases, and 16 bases lay in between. Germline V gene data show CDR1 as SGHDT and CDR2 as YYEEEE. The CDR3 totals 15 residues. The CDR3 reads CASSLEQGHNSEQFF. For the CDR3, the DNA is TGTGCCAGCAGCTTGGAGCAGGGGCATAACAGTGAGCAGTTCTTC.

The chain has TRBV5-1 and TRBJ1-5, with no clear D. Germline loops: CDR1 SGHRS, CDR2 YFSETQ. Trimming left V 0 bases short and J 11 bases short, with 15 bases between. This CDR3 comprises 14 residues. The DNA of the CDR3 is TGCGCCAGCAGCTTGGACGGCCGGGTCGAGGCCCAGCATTTT. It translates to CASSLDGRVEAQHF. The full variable domain, with the rest looked up from reference TRBV5-1 and TRBJ1-5, is KAGVTQTPRYLIKTRGQQVTLSCSPISGHRSVSWYQQTPGQGLQFLFEYFSETQRNKGNFPGRFSGRQFSNSRSEMNVSTLELGDSALYLCASSLDGRVEAQHFGDGTRLSIL.

The gene calls are TRBV6-6 and TRBJ1-3; 7 bases align to TRBD1. Germline CDR1 reads MNHNY; CDR2 reads SVGAGI (reference sequence). The V and J ends lost 4 bases and 3 bases, in that order; junction bases with no gene match: 9. The CDR3 is 16 residues long. CDR3 DNA sequence: TGTGCCAGCAGTTCCCAGGGGGAACACGATGGAAACACCATATATTTT. As protein: CASSSQGEHDGNTIYF.

The J gene is TRBJ1-1, the V gene TRBV5-4, with D maybe TRBD1 (5 bases). This CDR3 has 15 amino acids. V lost 5 bases, J lost 1 base, and 15 bases lay in between. In germline, CDR1 is SGHNT, CDR2 YYREEE (reference sequence). The CDR3 coding sequence is TGTGCCAGCAGAAATCAGAAGGGGCAGAACACTGAAGCTTTCTTT. Translation: CASRNQKGQNTEAFF.

J is TRBJ2-6 and V is TRBV25-1; a weak D match, TRBD1 (5 bases). V was cut by 5 bases and J by 0 bases, with 17 bases left in between. This CDR3 is 18 amino acids long. CDR1 is MGHDK, CDR2 SYGVNS, per germline. The chain's CDR3 is CASSTRLFQGSGANVLTF. CDR3 nucleotides: TGTGCCAGCAGTACCCGCCTTTTCCAGGGCTCTGGGGCCAACGTCCTGACTTTC.

This sequence joins TRBV11-1 and TRBJ2-6; D is ambiguous. Germline CDR1 reads SGHAT; CDR2 reads FQDESV (reference sequence). The CDR3 loop spans 18 amino acids. V was clipped by 6 bases and J by 5 bases, with 23 bases between them. CDR3 coding DNA: TGTGCCAGCAGTTCCCGGCTGGGTTCTCATCTTCGGGCCAACGTCCTGACTTTC. Encoded protein: CASSSRLGSHLRANVLTF.

This clone was recorded once. This chain uses TRBV19 with TRBJ1-1, with D unresolved. The germline V and J ends were trimmed by 7 bases and 1 base, with 10 bases remaining between them. The CDR3 extends over 13 amino acids. The germline V gene encodes CDR1 LNHDA and CDR2 SQIVND (reference sequence). CDR3 sequence reads: CASTRSGNTEAFF. The CDR3 DNA reads TGTGCCAGTACAAGGTCGGGGAACACTGAAGCTTTCTTT.

The V and J genes are TRBV5-1 and TRBJ2-7; no reliable D call. The CDR3 spans 15 residues. The ends were cut back, 0 bases at V and 4 bases at J, with 14 bases in the middle. Germline V CDR1 and CDR2: SGHRS, YFSETQ. CDR3 nucleotide sequence: TGCGCCAGCAGCTTGGCCGGGCTATTTAGTTACGAGCAGTACTTC. It codes for CASSLAGLFSYEQYF.

The V call is TRBV10-1, the J call TRBJ1-5; 7 positions agree with TRBD1. Germline lookup yields CDR1 WNHNN and CDR2 SYGVQD (reference sequence). The CDR3 totals 16 residues. J gave up 1 base and V 0 bases, and 3 bases lay outside the gene matches. The CDR3 spells CASSESGTESNQPQHF. The CDR3 DNA is TGCGCCAGCAGTGAGTCGGGGACAGAAAGCAATCAGCCCCAGCATTTT.

This clone has more than one count but fewer than ten. CDR3 coding DNA: TGTGCCTGGGCCCTTGGGCCGGGGCAGCCCCAGCATTTT. This translates into CAWALGPGQPQHF. The chain has TRBV30 and TRBJ1-5; D unclear. Germline V gene sequence: CDR1 GTSNPN, CDR2 SVGIG (reference sequence). The CDR3 length is 13 residues. Trimming stripped 5 bases from V and 7 bases from J, with 15 bases between. The entire variable domain, with the rest obtained from reference TRBV30 and TRBJ1-5, is as follows: SQTIHQWPATLVQPVGSPLSLECTVEGTSNPNLYWYRQAAGRGLQLLFYSVGIGQISSEVPQNLSASRPQDRQFILSSKKLLLSDSGFYLCAWALGPGQPQHFGDGTRLSIL.

This chain connects TRBV19 to TRBJ2-2; the D is unclear. V was cut by 3 bases and J by 0 bases, with 5 bases left in between. Germline CDR1 reads LNHDA; CDR2 reads SQIVND (reference sequence). This CDR3 comprises 14 residues. The CDR3 bases are TGTGCCAGTAGTATCGGAGCGAACACCGGGGAGCTGTTTTTT. It specifies CASSIGANTGELFF.

This sequence joins TRBV5-6 and TRBJ1-2; D is possibly TRBD1 (5 bases). The germline V gene encodes CDR1 SGHDT and CDR2 YYEEEE. The CDR3 extends over 14 amino acids. Trimming left V 0 bases short and J 3 bases short, with 9 bases between. The CDR3 here is CASSLGRGDYGYTF. The CDR3 nucleotides read TGTGCCAGCAGCTTGGGGAGGGGCGACTATGGCTACACCTTC. Full variable domain (rest looked up from reference TRBV5-6 and TRBJ1-2): DAGVTQSPTHLIKTRGQQVTLRCSPKSGHDTVSWYQQALGQGPQFIFQYYEEEERQRGNFPDRFSGHQFPNYSSELNVNALLLGDSALYLCASSLGRGDYGYTFGSGTRLTVV.

V gene TRBV6-6 combines with J gene TRBJ2-6; TRBD1 agrees at 8 bases. V gave up 5 bases and J gave up 4 bases; unmatched junction bases: 7. The CDR3 has 16 residues. CDR1 is MNHNY, CDR2 SVGAGI, per germline (reference sequence). The CDR3 DNA reads as TGTGCCAGCAGTCGACAGGGGACAATGGGGGCCAACGTCCTGACTTTC. It translates to CASSRQGTMGANVLTF.